This T cell receptor beta chain emerged from a study of cytotoxic CD8 clonotypes in ibrutinib-treated CLL. Trimming stripped 0 bases from V and 5 bases from J, with 10 bases between. CDR3 length: 14 residues. Per the germline V gene, CDR1 is MNHEY and CDR2 is SVGAGI. Measured with immunoSEQ multiplex PCR; TCRdb has only the in-frame clones, and not every one. The sample holds some 290,000 clones; about 80% are singletons and the top ten take about 6.3%. The source material was PBMCs, sampled before ibrutinib treatment. The source is a human donor with chronic lymphocytic leukemia. The chain joins TRBV6-5 to TRBJ2-5; D unresolved. CDR3 bases: TGTGCCAGCAGTTACTCCTACGACCTGGAGACCCAGTACTTC. It encodes CASSYSYDLETQYF.